This T cell receptor (beta chain) was observed in a study of CXCR3-negative and CXCR3-positive naive CD8 T cells. Whole-study results and caveats: Both naive subsets had comparably high diversity; memory CD8+ cells much lower.

Through 5' RACE with UMI labels, the TRB cDNA libraries were prepared. TCRdb reanalyzed the 5' RACE reads and collapses them to one entry per CDR3 protein, without DNA. Its table records some 61,000 distinct CDR3 sequences. CD45RO-CCR7+CD27+CD95- expression identified naive CD8+ T cells. With respect to this clonotype: What it binds is not known.

This TCR came from a human donor in good health. Some clones in this sample may be carry-over from other donors' samples. The material sequenced was naive CXCR3- CD8+ T cells from blood. Stated subset: CD45RO-CCR7+CD27+CD95- naive CD8+ T cells lacking CXCR3 (TNR3-).

This CDR3 reads CATSSTRDSVTDTQYF. This sequence joins TRBV15 and TRBJ2-3; TCRdb designates TRBD1, a call that cannot be tested without DNA. The CDR3 is 16 residues long. CDR1 and CDR2 from the germline V gene are LNHNV and YYDKDF (reference sequence). Full variable domain (rest looked up from reference TRBV15 and TRBJ2-3): DAMVIQNPRYQVTQFGKPVTLSCSQTLNHNVMYWYQQKSSQAPKLLFHYYDKDFNNEADTPDNFQSRRPNTSFCFLDIRSPGLGDTAMYLCATSSTRDSVTDTQYFGPGTRLTVL.